These 27 T cell receptor beta chains were sequenced from one sample in a study of spatial heterogeneity in lung cancer. TCRdb independently ran MiXCR on the 5' RACE reads; one entry per CDR3 protein. The profile shows about 75,000 distinct CDR3 sequences, roughly 15% of them singletons. The sample's time point: sample taken at primary tumor resection. The sequenced material consisted of unsorted whole RNA from tumor, nontumor lung or frozen PBMC. The sequencing used PBMCs, collected at surgery. The receptors come from a male donor with early-stage non-small cell lung cancer.

By sample fraction, this clonotype is medium-sized. The chain uses TRBV19 and TRBJ2-2; unclear D gene. Per germline, CDR1 LNHDA and CDR2 SQIVND (reference sequence). The CDR3 has 14 residues. V lost 3 bases and J 1 base, leaving 6 bases between the germline ends. CDR3 DNA: TGTGCCAGTAGTATTCACGTGAACACCGGGGAGCTGTTTTTT. Encoded protein: CASSIHVNTGELFF.

This clonotype was found a few times. The genes are TRBV25-1 and TRBJ1-1, with a possible D match to TRBD1 (5 bases). V was trimmed by 6 bases and J by 4 bases, leaving 15 bases between them. CDR1 is MGHDK, CDR2 SYGVNS, per germline. This CDR3 has 14 residues. CDR3 amino acids: CASRTAGGSTEAFF. The CDR3 region has the DNA TGTGCCAGCAGAACGGCGGGGGGATCCACTGAAGCTTTCTTT.

The chain employs TRBV29-1 and TRBJ2-7, with TRBD1 matching over 9 bases. The J segment lost 4 bases and the V segment lost 6 bases, leaving 7 bases of the junction unmatched. This CDR3 has 13 amino acids. Per the germline V gene, CDR1 is SQVTM and CDR2 is ANQGSEA. The CDR3 sequence: CSVTGTGQYEQYF. For the CDR3, the DNA is TGCAGCGTCACCGGGACAGGGCAATACGAGCAGTACTTC.

The rearrangement joins TRBV5-1 to TRBJ2-2; D is perhaps TRBD2 (6 bases). The V gene's germline CDR1 is SGHRS and CDR2 YFSETQ. Deletions cut 2 bases from V and 0 bases from J, with 8 bases between. This CDR3 is built from 15 residues. The CDR3 spells CASSFGGPNTGELFF. The CDR3 coding sequence is TGCGCCAGCAGCTTCGGAGGGCCGAACACCGGGGAGCTGTTTTTT.

The CDR3 DNA is TGTGCTAGTGGTTTGGTAGGCAGCTATGGCTACACCTTC. Translation: CASGLVGSYGYTF. The chain employs TRBV12-5 and TRBJ1-2; D gene ambiguous. Germline V gene sequence: CDR1 LGHNT, CDR2 FRNRAP. The CDR3 covers 13 residues. V gave up 0 bases and J gave up 4 bases, with 6 bases separating them.

Ten or more counts support this clonotype. The rearrangement links TRBV11-2 to TRBJ2-4; a weak D match, TRBD1 (5 bases). V lost 8 bases and J 2 bases, leaving 16 bases between the germline ends. Germline CDR1 SGHAT, CDR2 FQNNGV. The CDR3 is made up of 15 amino acids. CDR3 region: CASQRGSFTKNIQYF. Written as DNA, the CDR3 is TGTGCCAGCCAAAGGGGAAGTTTTACCAAAAACATTCAGTACTTC. Supplemented by reference TRBV11-2 and TRBJ2-4, the full variable domain reads EAGVAQSPRYKIIEKRQSVAFWCNPISGHATLYWYQQILGQGPKLLIQFQNNGVVDDSQLPKDRFSAERLKGVDSTLKIQPAKLEDSAVYLCASQRGSFTKNIQYFGAGTRLSVL.

This clonotype appeared many times. The chain joins TRBV10-2 to TRBJ2-7; 13 bases agree with TRBD2. Looked up from germline, CDR1 is WSHSY and CDR2 is SAAADI. V was pared by 6 bases and J by 0 bases, with 2 bases of the junction left unmatched. The CDR3 is made up of 15 amino acids. CDR3 amino acids: CASRGLAGSSYEQYF. In DNA, the CDR3 is TGCGCCAGCAGGGGACTAGCGGGGAGCTCCTACGAGCAGTACTTC.

This clonotype was seen a handful of times. This rearrangement joins TRBV29-1 to TRBJ2-7, with 7 positions matching TRBD1. CDR1 SQVTM and CDR2 ANQGSEA come from the germline V gene. The CDR3 runs 13 residues. Losses at the gene ends were 6 bases for V and 2 bases for J; bases not matched to a gene: 7. This chain's CDR3 is CSVGQFGTYEQYF. DNA of the CDR3: TGCAGCGTGGGACAGTTTGGGACCTACGAGCAGTACTTC.

Only a few counts were recorded for this clonotype. The chain carries TRBV7-2 and TRBJ2-5; D may be TRBD1 (6 bases). Germline V gene lookup returns CDR1 SGHTA and CDR2 FQGNSA. V shed 3 bases and J shed 2 bases, with 10 bases lying between them. The CDR3 length is 14 residues. The CDR3 nucleotides are TGTGCCAGCAGCTTCAGGGGAGATCAAGAGACCCAGTACTTC. Encoded protein: CASSFRGDQETQYF.

There are many counts of this clonotype. The chain couples TRBV6-2 or TRBV6-3 to TRBJ2-7; D not resolved. Trimming removed 6 bases from V and 5 bases from J, with 8 bases in between. The CDR3 covers 11 residues. Germline CDR1 MNHEY, CDR2 SVGEGT. DNA for the CDR3: TGTGCCAGCAGCTCCCCCCACGAGCAGTACTTC. Protein product: CASSSPHEQYF.

This chain joins TRBV30 and TRBJ2-1; maybe TRBD2 (5 bases). In germline, CDR1 is GTSNPN, CDR2 SVGIG (reference sequence). Trimming pared 2 bases from V and 0 bases from J, leaving 11 bases between. This CDR3 has 15 residues. This chain's CDR3 is CAWSSGGSSYNEQFF. The CDR3, as DNA: TGTGCCTGGAGTTCTGGAGGCAGCTCCTACAATGAGCAGTTCTTC.

This clonotype was seen more than once but under ten times. V gene TRBV20-1 combines with J gene TRBJ1-5; 7 bases match TRBD1. The CDR3 has 14 residues. The V and J ends lost 6 bases and 0 bases, in that order; junction bases with no gene match: 5. Per the germline V gene, CDR1 is DFQATT and CDR2 is SNEGSKA (reference sequence). In DNA, the CDR3 is TGCAGTGCAACGACAGGGATTAGCAATCAGCCCCAGCATTTT. Encoded protein: CSATTGISNQPQHF.

Of note for this clonotype: It may be a read error: a sequence one base away is much more abundant. This chain joins TRBV10-3 and TRBJ1-1, with unresolved D. This CDR3 is 13 amino acids long. The ends were cut back, 4 bases at V and 6 bases at J, with 12 bases in the middle. Per germline, CDR1 ENHRY and CDR2 SYGVKD. CDR3: CAISVSLEAEAFF. CDR3 nucleotide sequence: TGTGCCATCAGTGTAAGTCTCGAAGCTGAAGCTTTCTTT.

This clonotype was counted between two and nine times. The V gene is TRBV27, the J gene TRBJ2-1; TRBD1 matches 9 bases. The junction had 8 bases not matched to a gene; V was cut back by 6 bases and J by 8 bases. Germline values: CDR1 MNHEY, CDR2 SMNVEV (reference sequence). The CDR3 spans 14 residues. In DNA, the CDR3 is TGTGCCAGCAGGCATCTGGGACAGGGCGATGAGCAGTTCTTC. Amino acids: CASRHLGQGDEQFF.

This clonotype was counted many times. The J gene is TRBJ2-6, the V gene TRBV2; the D is unclear. Germline assignment: CDR1 SNHLY and CDR2 FYNNEI. The CDR3 extends over 15 amino acids. The V end lost 3 bases, the J end lost 0 bases, and 6 bases lay between the germline ends. For the CDR3, the DNA is TGTGCCAGCAGTGACTGGAACTCTGGGGCCAACGTCCTGACTTTC. Its protein product is CASSDWNSGANVLTF. Full variable domain (outside the CDR3, taken from reference TRBV2 and TRBJ2-6): EPEVTQTPSHQVTQMGQEVILRCVPISNHLYFYWYRQILGQKVEFLVSFYNNEISEKSEIFDDQFSVERPDGSNFTLKIRSTKLEDSAMYFCASSDWNSGANVLTFGAGSRLTVL.

This clonotype came up many times. The chain has TRBV3-1 and TRBJ2-3; D might be TRBD1 or TRBD2, each matching 5 bases. The length of the CDR3 is 18 residues. Germline V CDR1 and CDR2: LGHDT, YNNKEL (reference sequence). V lost 4 bases to trimming and J lost 0 bases, with 20 bases between them. CDR3 protein: CASSPLVPAGTSTDTQYF. CDR3 nucleotides: TGTGCCAGCAGCCCGCTAGTACCCGCCGGGACGAGCACAGATACGCAGTATTTT.

This chain uses TRBV29-1 with TRBJ2-3; weak D call: TRBD2 (6 bases). Trimming stripped 5 bases from V and 6 bases from J, with 15 bases between. CDR1 SQVTM and CDR2 ANQGSEA come from the germline V gene. CDR3 size: 13 residues. CDR3: CSVQMAGWDTQYF. CDR3 nucleotide sequence: TGCAGCGTTCAAATGGCGGGATGGGATACGCAGTATTTT.

The V gene is TRBV7-9, the J gene TRBJ1-3; possibly TRBD1 for D (5 bases). The length of the CDR3 is 12 residues. The V end was cut by 6 bases, the J end by 5 bases, with 8 bases between. Germline V gene data show CDR1 as SEHNR and CDR2 as FQNEAQ (reference sequence). Written as DNA, the CDR3 is TGTGCCAGCAGTCCGGGGCGAAACACCATATATTTT. This codes for CASSPGRNTIYF.

This clonotype has just a few counts. The chain combines TRBV7-2 with TRBJ1-2; 7 nucleotides align to TRBD1. The V segment lost 5 bases and the J segment 0 bases; nucleotides outside the gene matches: 6. The CDR3 has 15 residues. The germline V gene has CDR1 SGHTA and CDR2 FQGNSA. In nucleotides, the CDR3 is TGTGCCAGCAGCGCAGACAGGGTTTCTAACTATGGCTACACCTTC. This translates into CASSADRVSNYGYTF.

The chain has TRBV4-3 and TRBJ2-1, with D hard to call. With 7 bases removed from V and 3 bases from J, the gap between germline ends came to 7 bases. Germline CDR1 LGHNA, CDR2 YSLEER. The CDR3 is 12 residues long. The CDR3 reads CASTVCYNEQFF. The CDR3 DNA sequence: TGCGCCAGCACCGTCTGCTACAATGAGCAGTTCTTC.

This clonotype was observed a few times. V gene TRBV11-2 combines with J gene TRBJ2-7; D ambiguous. Germline CDR1 and CDR2: SGHAT and FQNNGV. This CDR3 comprises 14 residues. With 5 bases removed from V and 4 bases from J, the gap between germline ends came to 15 bases. The CDR3 DNA is TGTGCCAGCAGCGCCCAGGTGTCCCCATACGAGCAGTACTTC. It encodes CASSAQVSPYEQYF.

This clonotype was picked up many times. V usage is TRBV5-1 and J usage is TRBJ1-2; D remains unclear. The germline CDR1 and CDR2 sequences are SGHRS and YFSETQ. This CDR3 has 14 amino acids. V lost 4 bases and J lost 3, with 13 bases in between. CDR3 loop: CASSPSDIDYGYTF. CDR3 bases: TGCGCCAGCAGCCCCAGCGATATCGACTATGGCTACACCTTC.

This clonotype was observed many times. V is TRBV7-9 and J is TRBJ1-2; maybe TRBD1 (6 bases). CDR3 length: 14 residues. The V gene's germline CDR1 is SEHNR and CDR2 FQNEAQ (reference sequence). Trimming removed 5 bases at V and 7 bases at J, with 17 bases between. The CDR3 spells CASSTNRVYSGYTF. DNA for the CDR3: TGTGCCAGCAGCACCAACAGGGTATACTCTGGCTACACCTTC.

This clonotype was recorded a few times. The CDR3 DNA is TGTGCCAGCAGCTTGGGAGGCGGGGGAGGACAAAACATTCAGTACTTC. Its protein is CASSLGGGGGQNIQYF. The V gene is TRBV7-2, the J gene TRBJ2-4, with 7 positions matching TRBD2. V shed 3 bases and J 5 bases; nucleotides not matched to a gene: 10. This CDR3 has 16 amino acids. Germline CDR1 SGHTA, CDR2 FQGNSA.

This clonotype came up many times. The chain is built from TRBV4-1 and TRBJ1-6; D is perhaps TRBD1 (6 bases). The germline gives CDR1 MGHRA, CDR2 YSYEKL. This CDR3 contains 16 residues. V was shortened by 0 bases and J by 9 bases, with 15 bases between the two germline ends. The CDR3 DNA sequence: TGCGCCAGCAGCCAAGAAGGGGGTAGGGGTGCTTCACCCCTCCACTTT. This translates into CASSQEGGRGASPLHF.

This chain joins TRBV3-1 and TRBJ1-1; unclear D gene. The CDR3 length is 13 residues. The V gene lost 4 bases and the J gene lost 5 bases, with 11 bases spanning the gap. Germline CDR1 reads LGHDT; CDR2 reads YNNKEL (reference sequence). As DNA, the CDR3 is TGTGCCAGCAGCCCCCCGCCGGGGACTGAAGCTTTCTTT. It specifies CASSPPPGTEAFF.

This clonotype was detected a few times. V gene TRBV20-1 combines with J gene TRBJ1-1, with no clear D. V was shortened by 6 bases and J by 7 bases, with 15 bases between the two germline ends. The CDR3 runs to 12 residues. Germline lookup yields CDR1 DFQATT and CDR2 SNEGSKA (reference sequence). The CDR3 loop is CSARTDRREAFF. The CDR3 DNA follows: TGCAGTGCAAGGACTGATCGTCGTGAAGCTTTCTTT.